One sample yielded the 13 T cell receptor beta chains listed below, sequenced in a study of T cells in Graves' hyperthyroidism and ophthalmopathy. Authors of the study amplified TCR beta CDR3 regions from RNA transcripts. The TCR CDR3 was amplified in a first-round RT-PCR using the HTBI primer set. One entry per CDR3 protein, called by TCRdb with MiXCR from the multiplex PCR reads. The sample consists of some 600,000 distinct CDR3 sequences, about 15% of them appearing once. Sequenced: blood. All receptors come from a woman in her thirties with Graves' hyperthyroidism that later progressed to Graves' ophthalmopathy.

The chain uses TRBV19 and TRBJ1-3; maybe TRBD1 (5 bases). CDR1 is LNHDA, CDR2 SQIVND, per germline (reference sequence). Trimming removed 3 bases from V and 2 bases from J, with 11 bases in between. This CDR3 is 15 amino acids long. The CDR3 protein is CASSILSGAGNTIYF. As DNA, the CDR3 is TGTGCCAGTAGTATTCTGTCGGGGGCTGGAAACACCATATATTTT. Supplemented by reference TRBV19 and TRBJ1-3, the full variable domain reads DGGITQSPKYLFRKEGQNVTLSCEQNLNHDAMYWYRQDPGQGLRLIYYSQIVNDFQKGDIAEGYSVSREKKESFPLTVTSAQKNPTAFYLCASSILSGAGNTIYFGEGSWLTVV.

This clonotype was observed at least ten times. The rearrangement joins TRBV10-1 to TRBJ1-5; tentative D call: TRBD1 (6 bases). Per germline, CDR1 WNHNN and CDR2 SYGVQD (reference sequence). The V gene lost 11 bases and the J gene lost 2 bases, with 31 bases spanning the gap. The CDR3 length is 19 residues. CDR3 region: CAPMPKDSGRVLGNQPQHF. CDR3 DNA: TGCGCCCCCATGCCCAAGGACAGTGGACGGGTATTGGGCAATCAGCCCCAGCATTTT.

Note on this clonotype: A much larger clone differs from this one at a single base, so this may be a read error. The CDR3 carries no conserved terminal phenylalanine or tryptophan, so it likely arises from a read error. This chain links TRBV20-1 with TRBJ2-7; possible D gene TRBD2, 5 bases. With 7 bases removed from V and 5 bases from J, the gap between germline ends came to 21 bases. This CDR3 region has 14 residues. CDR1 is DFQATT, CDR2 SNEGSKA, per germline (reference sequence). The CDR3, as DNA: TGCAGTGTAAGGAGGCTGCTACGGGCCAACGAGCAGTACCTC. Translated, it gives CSVRRLLRANEQYL.

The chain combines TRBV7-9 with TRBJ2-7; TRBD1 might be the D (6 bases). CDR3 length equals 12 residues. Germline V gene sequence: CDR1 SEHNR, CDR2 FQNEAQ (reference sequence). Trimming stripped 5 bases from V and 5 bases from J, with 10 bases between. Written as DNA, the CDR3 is TGTGCCAGCAGCGCGACAGGTCACGAGCAGTACTTC. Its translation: CASSATGHEQYF. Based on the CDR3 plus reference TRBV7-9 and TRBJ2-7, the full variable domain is DTGVSQNPRHKITKRGQNVTFRCDPISEHNRLYWYRQTLGQGPEFLTYFQNEAQLEKSRLLSDRFSAERPKGSFSTLEIQRTEQGDSAMYLCASSATGHEQYFGPGTRLTVT.

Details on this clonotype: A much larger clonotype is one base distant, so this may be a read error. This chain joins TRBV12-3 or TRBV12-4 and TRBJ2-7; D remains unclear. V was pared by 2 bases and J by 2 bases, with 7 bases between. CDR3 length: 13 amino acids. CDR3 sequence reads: CASSLKQPYEQYF. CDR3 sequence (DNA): TGTGCCAGCAGTTTAAAACAGCCCTACGAGCAGTACTTC.

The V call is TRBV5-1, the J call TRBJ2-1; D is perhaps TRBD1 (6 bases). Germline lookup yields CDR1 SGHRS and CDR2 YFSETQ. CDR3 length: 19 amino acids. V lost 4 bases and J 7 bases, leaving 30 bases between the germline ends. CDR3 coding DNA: TGCGCCAGCAGCGGTATGTGGCAGGGGTACATTGTGGGAATAAATGAGCAGTTCTTC. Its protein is CASSGMWQGYIVGINEQFF.

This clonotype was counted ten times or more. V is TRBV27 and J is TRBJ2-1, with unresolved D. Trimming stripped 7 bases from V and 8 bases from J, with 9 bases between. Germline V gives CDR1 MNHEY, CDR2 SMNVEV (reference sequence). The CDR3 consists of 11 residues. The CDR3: CASTHMDEQFF. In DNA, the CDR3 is TGTGCCAGCACCCATATGGATGAGCAGTTCTTC.

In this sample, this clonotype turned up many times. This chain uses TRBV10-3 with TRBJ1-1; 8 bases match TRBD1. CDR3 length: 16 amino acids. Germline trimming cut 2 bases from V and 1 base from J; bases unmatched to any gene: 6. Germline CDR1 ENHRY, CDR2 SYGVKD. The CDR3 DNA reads TGTGCCATCAGTGAGCCCGCGACAGGGGAGAACACTGAAGCTTTCTTT. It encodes CAISEPATGENTEAFF.

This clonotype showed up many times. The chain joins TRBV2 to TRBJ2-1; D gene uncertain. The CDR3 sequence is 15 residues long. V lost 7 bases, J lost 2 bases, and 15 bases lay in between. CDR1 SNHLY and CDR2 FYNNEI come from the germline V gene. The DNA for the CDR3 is TGTGCCAGCACCGGTCTGAGAGAGGCCTACAATGAGCAGTTCTTC. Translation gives CASTGLREAYNEQFF.

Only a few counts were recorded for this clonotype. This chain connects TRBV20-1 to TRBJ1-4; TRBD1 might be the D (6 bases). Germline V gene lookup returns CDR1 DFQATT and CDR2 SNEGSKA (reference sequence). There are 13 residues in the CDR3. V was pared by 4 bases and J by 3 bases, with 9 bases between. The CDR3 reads CSANRVPNEKLFF. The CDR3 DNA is TGCAGTGCTAACAGGGTTCCTAATGAAAAACTGTTTTTT.

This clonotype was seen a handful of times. The CDR3 DNA reads as TGTGCCAGCAGTGAGTCGGCTATAAGGAACATTCAGTACTTC. Protein sequence: CASSESAIRNIQYF. This chain joins TRBV6-1 and TRBJ2-4; no reliable D call. The V gene's germline CDR1 is MNHNS and CDR2 SASEGT. The CDR3 sequence is 14 residues long. V was clipped by 3 bases and J by 7 bases, with 13 bases between them.

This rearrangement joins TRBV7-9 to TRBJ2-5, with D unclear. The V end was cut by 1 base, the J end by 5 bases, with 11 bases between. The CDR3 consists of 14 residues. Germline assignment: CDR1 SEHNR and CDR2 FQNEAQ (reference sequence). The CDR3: CASSLEVLGETQYF. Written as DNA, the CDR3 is TGTGCCAGCAGCTTAGAGGTGCTAGGGGAGACCCAGTACTTC.

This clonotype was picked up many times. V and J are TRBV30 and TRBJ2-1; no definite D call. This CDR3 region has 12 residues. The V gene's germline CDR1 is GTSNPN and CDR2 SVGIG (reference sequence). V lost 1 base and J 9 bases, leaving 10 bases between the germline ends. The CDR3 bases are TGTGCCTGGAGTGCCGAGTCGGGTGAGCAGTTCTTC. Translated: CAWSAESGEQFF.